This T cell receptor beta chain was captured by sequencing in a study of neurological immune-mediated disorders. The study's findings and limits: No expanded-clone CDR3 amino acid sequence recurred across subjects, suggesting private TCR-beta repertoires.

Over 190 million TCR-beta sequences (from 15-18 subjects) were yielded by each sequencing run. One entry per CDR3 protein, called by TCRdb with MiXCR from the 5' RACE reads. This sample yields approximately 50,000 distinct CDR3 sequences, of which around 4% are seen a single time; 6.5% belongs to the top ten. This clonotype was recorded many times. Antigen: not known. The sample consisted of PBMCs. The sequence was obtained from a man between 60 and 75 years old with multiple sclerosis.

The CDR3 DNA follows: TGTGCCAGCAGCTTAGGATGGCAGGAGGGGTCCCTAGCCAAAAACATTCAGTACTTC. Translated, it gives CASSLGWQEGSLAKNIQYF. The chain is built from TRBV7-2 and TRBJ2-4, with D possibly matching TRBD2 (6 bases). The CDR3 has 19 residues. Germline V gene lookup returns CDR1 SGHTA and CDR2 FQGNSA. Trimming cost V 1 base and J 0 bases, with 19 bases left between them.